This paragraph covers one TCR beta chain sequence. The CDR3 loop spans 16 amino acids. Germline V gives CDR1 SGDLS, CDR2 YYNGEE. Unmatched junction bases numbered 7, after V lost 4 bases and J lost 4 bases. These data come from a study of blood T cell repertoires in COVID-19. Study-wide context: There were acute and convalescent COVID-19 samples, and they came from the United States, Italy and Spain. T cells, B-cell-depleted T cells, or PBMCs provided the cDNA or gDNA that served as material.

In the original processing: How many nucleated cells were present was estimated from reference gene primer amplification. Using immunoSEQ multiplex PCR, the repertoire was profiled, and TCRdb retains in-frame clones only, with some absent. The V and J calls and clone size come from that table; D and trimming were worked out from the DNA. The data show roughly 67,000 clones, about 86% seen once. The chain uses TRBV9 and TRBJ2-2, with 10 positions matching TRBD2. Specimen: peripheral blood. This sequence was found in a man aged 45-60 years with acute or convalescent COVID-19. CDR3 DNA sequence: TGTGCCAGCAGCACCCGACTAGCGGGTAGCACCGGGGAGCTGTTTTTT. This encodes CASSTRLAGSTGELFF.